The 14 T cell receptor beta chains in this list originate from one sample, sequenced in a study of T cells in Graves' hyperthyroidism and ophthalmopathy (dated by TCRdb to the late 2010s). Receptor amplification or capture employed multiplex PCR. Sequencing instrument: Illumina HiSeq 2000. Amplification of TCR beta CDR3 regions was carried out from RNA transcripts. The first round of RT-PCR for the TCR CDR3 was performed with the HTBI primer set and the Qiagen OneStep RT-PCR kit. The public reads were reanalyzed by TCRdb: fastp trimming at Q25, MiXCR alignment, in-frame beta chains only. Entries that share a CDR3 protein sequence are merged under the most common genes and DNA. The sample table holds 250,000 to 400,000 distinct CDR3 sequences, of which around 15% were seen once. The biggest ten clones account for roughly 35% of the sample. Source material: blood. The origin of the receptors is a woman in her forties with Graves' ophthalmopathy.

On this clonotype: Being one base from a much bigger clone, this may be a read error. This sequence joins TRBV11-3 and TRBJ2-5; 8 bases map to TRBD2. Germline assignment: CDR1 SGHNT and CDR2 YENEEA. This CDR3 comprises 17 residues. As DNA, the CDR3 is TGTGTCAGCAGGCCCCCGCTGGGGGCGGGGGGAATAGAGACCCAGTACTTC. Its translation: CVSRPPLGAGGIETQYF.

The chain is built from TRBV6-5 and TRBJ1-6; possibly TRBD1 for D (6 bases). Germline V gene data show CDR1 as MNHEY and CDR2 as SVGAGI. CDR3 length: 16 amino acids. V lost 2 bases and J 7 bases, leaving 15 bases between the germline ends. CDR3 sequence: CASSYRVQGQNSPLHF. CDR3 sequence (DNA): TGTGCCAGCAGTTACAGGGTCCAGGGGCAGAATTCACCCCTCCACTTT.

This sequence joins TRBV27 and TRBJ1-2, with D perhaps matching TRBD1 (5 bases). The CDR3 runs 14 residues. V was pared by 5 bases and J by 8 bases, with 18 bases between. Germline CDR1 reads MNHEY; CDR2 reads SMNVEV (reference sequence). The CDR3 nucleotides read TGTGCCAGCAGTCCCCGGGCAGGGAATGGCGGCTACACCTTC. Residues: CASSPRAGNGGYTF.

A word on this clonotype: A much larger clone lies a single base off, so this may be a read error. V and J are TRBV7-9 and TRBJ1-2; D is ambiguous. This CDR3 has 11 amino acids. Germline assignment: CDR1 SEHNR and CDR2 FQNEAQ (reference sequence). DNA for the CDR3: TGTGACAGCAGCTTTGGCTCCGGCTACACCTTC. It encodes CDSSFGSGYTF.

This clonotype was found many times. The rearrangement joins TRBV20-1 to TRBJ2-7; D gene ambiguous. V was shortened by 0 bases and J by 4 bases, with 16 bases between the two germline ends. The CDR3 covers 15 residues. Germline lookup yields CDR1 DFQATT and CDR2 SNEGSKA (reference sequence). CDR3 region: CSARDLNHEVYEQYF. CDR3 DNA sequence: TGCAGTGCTAGAGATTTAAACCATGAGGTTTACGAGCAGTACTTC.

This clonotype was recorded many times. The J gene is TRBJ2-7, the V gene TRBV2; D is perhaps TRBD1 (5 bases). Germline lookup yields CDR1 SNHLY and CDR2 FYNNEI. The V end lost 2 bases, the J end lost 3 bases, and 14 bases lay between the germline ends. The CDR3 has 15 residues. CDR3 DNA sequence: TGTGCCAGCAGTGAATTTACACAGGTAGACTACGAGCAGTACTTC. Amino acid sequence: CASSEFTQVDYEQYF.

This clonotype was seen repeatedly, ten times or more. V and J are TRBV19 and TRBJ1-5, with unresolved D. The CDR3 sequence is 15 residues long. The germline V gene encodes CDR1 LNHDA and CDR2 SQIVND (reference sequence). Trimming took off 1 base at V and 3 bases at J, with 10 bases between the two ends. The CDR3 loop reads CASSIAGVFNQPQHF. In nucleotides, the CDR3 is TGTGCCAGTAGTATAGCTGGAGTCTTCAATCAGCCCCAGCATTTT.

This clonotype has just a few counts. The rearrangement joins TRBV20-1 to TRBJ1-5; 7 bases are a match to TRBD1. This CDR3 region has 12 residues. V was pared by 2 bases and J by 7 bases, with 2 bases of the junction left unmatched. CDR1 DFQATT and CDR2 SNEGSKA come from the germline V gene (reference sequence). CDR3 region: CSARRGLQPQHF. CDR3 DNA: TGCAGTGCTAGAAGGGGGCTGCAGCCCCAGCATTTT.

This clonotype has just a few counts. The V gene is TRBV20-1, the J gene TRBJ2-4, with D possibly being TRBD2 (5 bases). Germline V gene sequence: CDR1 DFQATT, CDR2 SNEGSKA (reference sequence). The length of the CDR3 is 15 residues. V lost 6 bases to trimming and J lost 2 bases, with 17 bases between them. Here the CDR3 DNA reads TGCAGTGCGGCCCAACCGGGCGGGTCCAAAAACATTCAGTACTTC. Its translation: CSAAQPGGSKNIQYF.

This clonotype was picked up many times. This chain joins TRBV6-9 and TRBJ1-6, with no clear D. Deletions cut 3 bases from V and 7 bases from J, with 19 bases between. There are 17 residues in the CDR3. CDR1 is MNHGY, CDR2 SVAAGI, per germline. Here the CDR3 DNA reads TGTGCCAGCAGTTACCCCGACTCACGAAATGGGAATTCACCCCTCCACTTT. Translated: CASSYPDSRNGNSPLHF.

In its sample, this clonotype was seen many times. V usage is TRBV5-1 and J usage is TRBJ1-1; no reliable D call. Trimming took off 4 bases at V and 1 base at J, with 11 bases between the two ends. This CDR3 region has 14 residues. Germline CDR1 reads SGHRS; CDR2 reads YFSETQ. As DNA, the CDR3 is TGCGCCAGCAGCGGCGTGATACCGAACACTGAAGCTTTCTTT. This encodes CASSGVIPNTEAFF.

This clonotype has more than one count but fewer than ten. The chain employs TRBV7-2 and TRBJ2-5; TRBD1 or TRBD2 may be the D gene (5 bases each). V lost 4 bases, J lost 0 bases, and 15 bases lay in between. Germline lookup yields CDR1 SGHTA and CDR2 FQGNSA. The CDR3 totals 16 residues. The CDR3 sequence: CASSSGRNRNQETQYF. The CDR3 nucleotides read TGTGCCAGCAGCTCAGGGAGAAACAGGAACCAAGAGACCCAGTACTTC.

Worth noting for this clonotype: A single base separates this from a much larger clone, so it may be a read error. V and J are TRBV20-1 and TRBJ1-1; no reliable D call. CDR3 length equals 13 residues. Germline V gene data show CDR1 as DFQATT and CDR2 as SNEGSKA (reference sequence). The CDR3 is CNGREWRHTEAFF. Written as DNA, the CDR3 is TGCAATGGAAGAGAGTGGCGGCACACTGAAGCTTTCTTT.

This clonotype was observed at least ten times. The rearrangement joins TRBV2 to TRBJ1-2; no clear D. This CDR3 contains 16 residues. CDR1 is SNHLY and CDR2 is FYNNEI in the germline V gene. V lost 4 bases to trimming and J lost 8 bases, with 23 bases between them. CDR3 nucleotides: TGTGCCAGCAGTGGCGGCGGGCTGTCGGATATTGGCGGCTACACCTTC. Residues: CASSGGGLSDIGGYTF.